Presented here are 12 T cell receptor beta chains from one specimen sequenced in a study of T-cell reconstitution after alpha-beta-depleted transplantation in children. TCRbeta library preparation incorporated unique molecular identifiers. TCRdb redid the calling of the PCR reads with MiXCR, one entry per CDR3 protein. The table lists a few hundred thousand distinct CDR3 sequences, approximately 30% of them singletons, with under 45% in the top ten. The sequencing used PBMCs, collected before TCRalphabeta/CD19-depleted stem cell transplant. The receptors shown here come from a boy under three years old with Wiskott-Aldrich syndrome, due to receive a stem cell transplant.

The chain carries TRBV20-1 and TRBJ2-3; 8 positions agree with TRBD2. Trimming removed 5 bases from V and 1 base from J; junction bases left unmatched: 5. Germline V gives CDR1 DFQATT, CDR2 SNEGSKA (reference sequence). This CDR3 is 14 amino acids long. In DNA form, the CDR3 reads TGCAGTGCTTTGATAGCGGGGCGCACAGATACGCAGTATTTT. Encoded protein: CSALIAGRTDTQYF.

In this sample, this clonotype turned up a few times. The rearrangement links TRBV6-1 to TRBJ2-7; 10 bases fit TRBD2. The CDR3 has 15 residues. V shed 5 bases and J 1 base; nucleotides not matched to a gene: 5. Germline lookup yields CDR1 MNHNS and CDR2 SASEGT. The CDR3 nucleotides read TGTGCCAGCAGTCTCACTAGCGGGGTATCCTACGAGCAGTACTTC. This codes for CASSLTSGVSYEQYF.

This clonotype was detected ten times or more. CDR3 region: CASNLMGPYEQYF. CDR3 in DNA: TGTGCCAGCAACCTGATGGGACCCTACGAGCAGTACTTC. The V and J genes are TRBV5-5 and TRBJ2-7; either TRBD1 or TRBD2 may fit D (5 bases each). V was clipped by 6 bases and J by 2 bases, with 12 bases between them. The CDR3 length is 13 residues. The germline V gene has CDR1 SGHKS and CDR2 YYEKEE (reference sequence).

The chain links TRBV5-1 to TRBJ2-7; TRBD1 matches 8 bases. The junction had 8 bases not matched to a gene; V was cut back by 4 bases and J by 2 bases. The CDR3 sequence is 15 residues long. Looked up from germline, CDR1 is SGHRS and CDR2 is YFSETQ. CDR3 in amino acids: CASSVAGTGPYEQYF. Written as DNA, the CDR3 is TGCGCCAGCAGCGTAGCCGGGACAGGTCCCTACGAGCAGTACTTC.

The CDR3 spells CASSRTGTGETQYF. The CDR3 DNA sequence: TGTGCCAGCAGCCGAACCGGGACAGGGGAGACCCAGTACTTC. V gene TRBV27 combines with J gene TRBJ2-5; TRBD1 matches at 9 bases. This CDR3 is built from 14 residues. Germline assignment: CDR1 MNHEY and CDR2 SMNVEV (reference sequence). The ends lost 6 bases at V and 5 bases at J; junction bases unmatched: 7.

This clonotype was counted a single time. This rearrangement joins TRBV15 to TRBJ2-3, with D tentatively TRBD2 (6 bases). CDR1 and CDR2 from the germline V gene are LNHNV and YYDKDF (reference sequence). The CDR3 runs 15 residues. With 1 base removed from V and 3 bases from J, the gap between germline ends came to 11 bases. The CDR3 DNA is TGTGCCACCAGCAGAGTCACGGGAGAGACAGATACGCAGTATTTT. Its protein is CATSRVTGETDTQYF. Full variable domain (missing parts from reference TRBV15 and TRBJ2-3): DAMVIQNPRYQVTQFGKPVTLSCSQTLNHNVMYWYQQKSSQAPKLLFHYYDKDFNNEADTPDNFQSRRPNTSFCFLDIRSPGLGDTAMYLCATSRVTGETDTQYFGPGTRLTVL.

The rearrangement joins TRBV20-1 to TRBJ1-2; D might be TRBD1 (5 bases). V shed 7 bases and J shed 4 bases, with 16 bases lying between them. CDR3 size: 13 residues. Germline CDR1 DFQATT, CDR2 SNEGSKA (reference sequence). CDR3 region: CSVLGRVVYGYTF. The CDR3 DNA is TGCAGTGTTTTGGGACGGGTAGTCTATGGCTACACCTTC.

The chain uses TRBV6-1 and TRBJ2-7; 10 bases agree with TRBD2. J was trimmed by 3 bases and V by 7 bases; bases with no gene match: 18. This CDR3 spans 18 amino acids. Germline assignment: CDR1 MNHNS and CDR2 SASEGT. The CDR3 sequence: CASIPSGRAPNSFYEQYF. In DNA form, the CDR3 reads TGTGCCAGCATCCCGAGCGGGAGGGCCCCTAACTCCTTCTACGAGCAGTACTTC.

J is TRBJ2-3 and V is TRBV10-1; D gene uncertain. The length of the CDR3 is 16 residues. Trimming removed 4 bases from V and 0 bases from J, with 14 bases in between. Germline V CDR1 and CDR2: WNHNN, SYGVQD (reference sequence). The CDR3 nucleotides are TGCGCCAGCAGTGGTGCCAGGAGTTCTAGCACAGATACGCAGTATTTT. This sequence encodes CASSGARSSSTDTQYF.

This CDR3 reads CASSQGRVVGELFF. CDR3 bases: TGTGCCAGCAGCCAGGGAAGGGTTGTCGGGGAGCTGTTTTTT. The chain uses TRBV3-1 and TRBJ2-2, with D uncertain. Germline V CDR1 and CDR2: LGHDT, YNNKEL (reference sequence). Trimming pared 3 bases from V and 7 bases from J, leaving 12 bases between. CDR3 length: 14 residues.

The rearrangement joins TRBV5-1 to TRBJ2-3; D is undetermined. The V end was cut by 1 base, the J end by 4 bases, with 7 bases between. The CDR3 extends over 13 amino acids. Germline V gene data show CDR1 as SGHRS and CDR2 as YFSETQ. The CDR3 loop is CASSLYLPDTQYF. The CDR3 DNA sequence: TGCGCCAGCAGCTTGTATTTGCCAGATACGCAGTATTTT.

This sequence joins TRBV24-1 and TRBJ2-2; D is uncertain. This CDR3 has 12 amino acids. From germline, CDR1 is KGHDR and CDR2 SFDVKD. With 6 bases removed from V and 4 bases from J, the gap between germline ends came to 5 bases. The CDR3 protein is CATSRATGELFF. The CDR3 bases are TGTGCCACCAGTAGAGCCACCGGGGAGCTGTTTTTT.